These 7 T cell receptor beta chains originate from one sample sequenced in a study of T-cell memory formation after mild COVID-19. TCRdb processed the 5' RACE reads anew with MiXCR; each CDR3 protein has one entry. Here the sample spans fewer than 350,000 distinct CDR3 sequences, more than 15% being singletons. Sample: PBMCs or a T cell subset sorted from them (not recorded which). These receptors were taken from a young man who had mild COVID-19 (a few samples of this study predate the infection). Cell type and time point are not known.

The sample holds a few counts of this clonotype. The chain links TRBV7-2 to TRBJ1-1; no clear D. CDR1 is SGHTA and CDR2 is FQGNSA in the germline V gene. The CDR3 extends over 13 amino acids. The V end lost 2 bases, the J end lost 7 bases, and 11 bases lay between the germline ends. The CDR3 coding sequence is TGTGCCAGCAGCTTATCGGCATGGGTTGAAGCTTTCTTT. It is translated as CASSLSAWVEAFF.

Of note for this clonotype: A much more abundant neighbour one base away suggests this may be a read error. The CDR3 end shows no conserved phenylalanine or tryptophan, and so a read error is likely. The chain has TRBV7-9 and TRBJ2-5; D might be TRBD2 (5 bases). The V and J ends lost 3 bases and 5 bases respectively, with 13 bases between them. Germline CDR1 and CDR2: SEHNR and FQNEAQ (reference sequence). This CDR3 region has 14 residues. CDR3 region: CASSFPGFSETQYL. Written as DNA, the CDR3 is TGTGCCAGCAGCTTCCCGGGGTTCAGCGAGACCCAGTACTTA.

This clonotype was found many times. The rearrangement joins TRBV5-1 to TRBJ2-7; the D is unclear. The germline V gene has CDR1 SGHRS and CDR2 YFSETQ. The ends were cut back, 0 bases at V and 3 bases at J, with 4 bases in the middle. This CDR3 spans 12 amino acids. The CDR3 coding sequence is TGCGCCAGCAGCTTGGATCTCTACGAGCAGTACTTC. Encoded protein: CASSLDLYEQYF.

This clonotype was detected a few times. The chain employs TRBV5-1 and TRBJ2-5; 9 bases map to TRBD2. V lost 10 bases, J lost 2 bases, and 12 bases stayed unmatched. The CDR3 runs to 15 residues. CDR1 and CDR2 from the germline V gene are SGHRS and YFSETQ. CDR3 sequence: CASRSTSGSQETQYF. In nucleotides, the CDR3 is TGCGCCTCGCGGTCGACTAGCGGATCACAAGAGACCCAGTACTTC. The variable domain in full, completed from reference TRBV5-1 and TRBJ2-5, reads KAGVTQTPRYLIKTRGQQVTLSCSPISGHRSVSWYQQTPGQGLQFLFEYFSETQRNKGNFPGRFSGRQFSNSRSEMNVSTLELGDSALYLCASRSTSGSQETQYFGPGTRLLVL.

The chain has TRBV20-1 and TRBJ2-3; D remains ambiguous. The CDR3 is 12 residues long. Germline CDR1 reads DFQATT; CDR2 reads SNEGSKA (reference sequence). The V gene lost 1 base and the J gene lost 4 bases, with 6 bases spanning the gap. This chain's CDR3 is CSARGRADTQYF. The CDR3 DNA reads TGCAGTGCTAGAGGCCGGGCAGATACGCAGTATTTT.

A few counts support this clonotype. CDR3 sequence: CASSQGPIRTDTQYF. Written as DNA, the CDR3 is TGTGCCAGCAGCCAGGGTCCTATCCGCACAGATACGCAGTATTTT. The rearrangement uses TRBV3-1 and TRBJ2-3; D is ambiguous. Trimming shortened V by 3 bases and J by 1 base, and 11 bases separated the two germline ends. The CDR3 loop spans 15 amino acids. Germline assignment: CDR1 LGHDT and CDR2 YNNKEL (reference sequence).

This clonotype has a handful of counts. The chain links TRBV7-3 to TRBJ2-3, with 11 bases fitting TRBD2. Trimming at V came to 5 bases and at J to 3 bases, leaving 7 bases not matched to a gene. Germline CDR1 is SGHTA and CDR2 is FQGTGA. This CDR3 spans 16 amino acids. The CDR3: CASSISGGAVTDTQYF. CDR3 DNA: TGTGCCAGCAGCATTAGCGGGGGGGCAGTTACAGATACGCAGTATTTT.